The clone carrying this T cell receptor (beta chain) has a handful of counts. The sample comes from a study of T cells in Graves' hyperthyroidism and ophthalmopathy. Between the trimmed V and J ends, which lost 4 bases and 3 bases, there was a span of 12 bases. Germline assignment: CDR1 SEHNR and CDR2 FQNEAQ (reference sequence). This CDR3 region has 14 residues. Amplification of TCR beta CDR3 regions was performed using RNA transcripts as template. The primer set for the first-round RT-PCR of the TCR CDR3 was HTBI. TCRdb reanalysed the multiplex PCR reads using MiXCR and keeps one entry per CDR3 protein. The sample lists over 700,000 distinct CDR3 sequences; approximately 18% were seen once.

The rearrangement joins TRBV7-9 to TRBJ1-1; D gene unclear. The source is a woman aged 50 to 60 with Graves' hyperthyroidism that later progressed to Graves' ophthalmopathy. The specimen was blood. The CDR3 sequence: CASSYTGFYTEAFF. CDR3 coding DNA: TGTGCCAGCAGCTACACGGGGTTCTACACTGAAGCTTTCTTT.